This T cell receptor beta chain is drawn from a study of cytomegalovirus exposure and HLA in healthy donors. This clone showed up just a few times. Trimming took 4 bases from V and 5 from J; bases not matched to a gene: 10. Germline V gives CDR1 SGDLS, CDR2 YYNGEE. The CDR3 is 16 residues long. Both 60 Vbeta primers and 13 Jbeta primers went into the PCR. Sequenced by immunoSEQ multiplex PCR; TCRdb stores in-frame clones only, minus some. The repertoire holds 82,000 or so clones, with over 9.5% as singletons. Sequencing was carried out using PBMCs. J is TRBJ2-3 and V is TRBV9; 10 nucleotides agree with TRBD2. The sequence derives from a man in his sixties in good health and CMV-seropositive. The CDR3 nucleotides read TGTGCCAGCAGCTCCAGCGGGGGGGCCCGTGGAGATACGCAGTATTTT. Amino acids: CASSSSGGARGDTQYF.